The rows below give T cell receptor beta chains drawn from one sample of a study of blood T cell repertoires in COVID-19. Sequenced by immunoSEQ multiplex PCR; TCRdb stores in-frame clones only, minus some. In the table there are some 80,000 clones, roughly 82% of which are singletons. Sequenced material: peripheral blood. These receptors were obtained from a man older than 75 with acute or convalescent COVID-19. Each CDR3 is given with its conserved first and last residue. Size is omitted from some rows. Given values are once, few, many or a class for expanded clones.

J gene: TRBJ1-3
clone size: .
V gene: TRBV25-1
CDR3 protein: CASSEPGGNTIYF

J gene: TRBJ1-5
clone size: .
V gene: TRBV25-1
CDR3 protein: CAAGYQPQHF

J gene: TRBJ1-1
clone size: .
V gene: TRBV7-3
CDR3 protein: CASSLQGSEATEAFF

J gene: TRBJ2-7
clone size: .
V gene: TRBV18
CDR3 protein: CASSLPGVSYEQYF

J gene: TRBJ1-4
clone size: .
V gene: TRBV2
CDR3 protein: CASSGDIGQGLEKLFF

J gene: TRBJ2-2
clone size: .
V gene: TRBV5-1
CDR3 protein: CASSPSGGGTGELFF

J gene: TRBJ1-4
clone size: .
V gene: TRBV5-1
CDR3 protein: CASSLDGGPNEKLFF

J gene: TRBJ1-1
clone size: few
V gene: TRBV10-2
CDR3 protein: CASSELRRETFF

J gene: TRBJ2-6
clone size: .
V gene: TRBV5-6
CDR3 protein: CASSLDTGGRANVLTF

J gene: TRBJ1-2
clone size: .
V gene: TRBV10-1
CDR3 protein: CASSGEGGYTF

J gene: TRBJ2-1
clone size: .
V gene: TRBV5-4
CDR3 protein: CASSFPPGRGSSYNEQFF

J gene: TRBJ1-6
clone size: .
V gene: TRBV9
CDR3 protein: CASSVGQGSSPLHF

J gene: TRBJ1-5
clone size: .
V gene: TRBV10-2
CDR3 protein: CASRRDQHSNQPQHF

J gene: TRBJ1-2
clone size: .
V gene: TRBV2
CDR3 protein: CASRREQAHYGYTF

J gene: TRBJ2-5
clone size: .
V gene: TRBV7-3
CDR3 protein: CASSLSGVGETQYF

J gene: TRBJ1-2
clone size: .
V gene: TRBV6-5
CDR3 protein: CASTPFPRGYGYTF

J gene: TRBJ2-1
clone size: .
V gene: TRBV9
CDR3 protein: CASSVTPFNEQFF

J gene: TRBJ1-5
clone size: .
V gene: TRBV4-1
CDR3 protein: CASSPLPYRAPNQPQHF

J gene: TRBJ1-1
clone size: .
V gene: TRBV29-1
CDR3 protein: CSVEGQSNTEAFF

J gene: TRBJ2-2
clone size: .
V gene: TRBV3-1/TRBV3-2
CDR3 protein: CASSHWTSGGELFF

J gene: TRBJ1-6
clone size: .
V gene: TRBV5-5
CDR3 protein: CASSLVGGDRGSPLHF

J gene: TRBJ1-2
clone size: .
V gene: TRBV5-6
CDR3 protein: CASSLGRGQVGYTF

J gene: TRBJ1-2
clone size: .
V gene: TRBV18
CDR3 protein: CASSPSPGQGAGSNYGYTF

J gene: TRBJ2-2
clone size: few
V gene: TRBV7-6
CDR3 protein: CASSWGGGLNTGELFF